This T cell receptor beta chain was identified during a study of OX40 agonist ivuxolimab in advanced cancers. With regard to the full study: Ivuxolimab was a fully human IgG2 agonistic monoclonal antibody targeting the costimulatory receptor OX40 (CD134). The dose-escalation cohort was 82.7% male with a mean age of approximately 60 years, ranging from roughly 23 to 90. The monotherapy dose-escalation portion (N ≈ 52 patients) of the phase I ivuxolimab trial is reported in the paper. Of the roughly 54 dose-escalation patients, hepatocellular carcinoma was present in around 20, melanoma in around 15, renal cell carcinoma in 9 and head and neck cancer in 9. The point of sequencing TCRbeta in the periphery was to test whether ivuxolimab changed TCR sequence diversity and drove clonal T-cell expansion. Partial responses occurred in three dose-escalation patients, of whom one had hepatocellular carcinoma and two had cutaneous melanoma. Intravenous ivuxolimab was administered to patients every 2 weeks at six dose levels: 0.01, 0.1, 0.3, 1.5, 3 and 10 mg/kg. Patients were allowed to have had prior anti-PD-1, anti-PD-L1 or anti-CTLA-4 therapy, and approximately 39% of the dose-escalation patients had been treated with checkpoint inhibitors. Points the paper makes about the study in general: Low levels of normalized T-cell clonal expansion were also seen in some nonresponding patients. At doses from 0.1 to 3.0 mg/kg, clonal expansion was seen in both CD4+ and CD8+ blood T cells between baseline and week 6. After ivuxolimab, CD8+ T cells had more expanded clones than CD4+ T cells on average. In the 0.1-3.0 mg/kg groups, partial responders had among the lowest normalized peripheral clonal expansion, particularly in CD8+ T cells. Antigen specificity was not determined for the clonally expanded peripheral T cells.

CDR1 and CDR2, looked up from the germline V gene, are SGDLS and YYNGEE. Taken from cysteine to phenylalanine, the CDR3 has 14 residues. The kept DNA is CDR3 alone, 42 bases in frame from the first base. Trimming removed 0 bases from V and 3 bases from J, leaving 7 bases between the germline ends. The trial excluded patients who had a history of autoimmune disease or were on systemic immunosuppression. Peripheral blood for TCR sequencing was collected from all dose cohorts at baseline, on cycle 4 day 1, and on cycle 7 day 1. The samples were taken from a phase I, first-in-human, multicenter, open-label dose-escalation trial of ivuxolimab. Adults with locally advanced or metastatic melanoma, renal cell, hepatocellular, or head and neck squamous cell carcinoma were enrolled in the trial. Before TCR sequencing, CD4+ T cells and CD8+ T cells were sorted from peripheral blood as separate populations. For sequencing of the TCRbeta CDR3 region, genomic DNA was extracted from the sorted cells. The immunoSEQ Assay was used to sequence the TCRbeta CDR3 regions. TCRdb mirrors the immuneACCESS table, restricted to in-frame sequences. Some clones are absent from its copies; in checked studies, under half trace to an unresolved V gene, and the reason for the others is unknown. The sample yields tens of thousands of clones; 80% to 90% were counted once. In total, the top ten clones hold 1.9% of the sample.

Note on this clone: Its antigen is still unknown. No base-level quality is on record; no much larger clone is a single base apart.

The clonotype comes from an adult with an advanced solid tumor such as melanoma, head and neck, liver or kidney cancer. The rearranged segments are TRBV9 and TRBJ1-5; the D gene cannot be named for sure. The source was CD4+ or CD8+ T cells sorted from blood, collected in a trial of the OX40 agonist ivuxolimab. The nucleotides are TGTGCCAGCAGCGTAGGAGGAATCAATCAGCCCCAGCATTTT. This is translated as CASSVGGINQPQHF.